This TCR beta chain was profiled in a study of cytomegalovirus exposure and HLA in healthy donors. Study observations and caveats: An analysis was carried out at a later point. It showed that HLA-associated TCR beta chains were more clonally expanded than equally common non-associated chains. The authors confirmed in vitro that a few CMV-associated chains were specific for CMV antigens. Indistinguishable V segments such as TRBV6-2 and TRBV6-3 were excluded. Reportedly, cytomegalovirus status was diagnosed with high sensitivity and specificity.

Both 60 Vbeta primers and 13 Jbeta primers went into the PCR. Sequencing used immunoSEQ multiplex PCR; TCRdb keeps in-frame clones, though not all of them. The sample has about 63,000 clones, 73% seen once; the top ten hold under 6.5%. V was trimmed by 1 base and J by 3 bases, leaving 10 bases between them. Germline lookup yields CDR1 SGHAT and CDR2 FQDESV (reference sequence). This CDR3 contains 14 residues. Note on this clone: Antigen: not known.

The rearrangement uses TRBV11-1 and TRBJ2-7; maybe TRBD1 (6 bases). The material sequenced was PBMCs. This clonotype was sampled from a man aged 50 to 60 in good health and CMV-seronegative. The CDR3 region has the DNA TGTGCCAGCAGCTTAGGGACAGATCTCTACGAGCAGTACTTC. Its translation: CASSLGTDLYEQYF.